This T cell receptor (beta chain) was retrieved from a study of cytomegalovirus exposure and HLA in healthy donors. Study-level results: Excluded: some indistinguishable V segments such as TRBV6-2 and TRBV6-3. It was around 160 TCR beta chains that were listed as cytomegalovirus-associated. Researchers reported in a later analysis that common viral pathogens appeared linked to several top clusters.

Germline V gives CDR1 SGHVS, CDR2 FNYEAQ. V gave up 2 bases and J gave up 4 bases; unmatched junction bases: 3. The CDR3 runs 14 residues. These donors, healthy bone marrow donors, were studied. Concerning this clone itself: Its target is unknown.

The PCR ran on 60 Vbeta and 13 Jbeta primers. Method: immunoSEQ multiplex PCR; TCRdb's copy keeps in-frame clones and lacks some. The sample lists a few hundred thousand clones, over 90% seen once, with 1.7% in the top ten. The V call is TRBV7-6, the J call TRBJ2-7, with TRBD1 matching 9 bases. This sequence was found in a girl between 2 and 10 years old in good health and CMV-seronegative. The sample was PBMCs. CDR3 sequence reads: CASSLTGGMYEQYF. The CDR3 DNA is TGTGCCAGCAGCTTAACAGGGGGCATGTACGAGCAGTACTTC.